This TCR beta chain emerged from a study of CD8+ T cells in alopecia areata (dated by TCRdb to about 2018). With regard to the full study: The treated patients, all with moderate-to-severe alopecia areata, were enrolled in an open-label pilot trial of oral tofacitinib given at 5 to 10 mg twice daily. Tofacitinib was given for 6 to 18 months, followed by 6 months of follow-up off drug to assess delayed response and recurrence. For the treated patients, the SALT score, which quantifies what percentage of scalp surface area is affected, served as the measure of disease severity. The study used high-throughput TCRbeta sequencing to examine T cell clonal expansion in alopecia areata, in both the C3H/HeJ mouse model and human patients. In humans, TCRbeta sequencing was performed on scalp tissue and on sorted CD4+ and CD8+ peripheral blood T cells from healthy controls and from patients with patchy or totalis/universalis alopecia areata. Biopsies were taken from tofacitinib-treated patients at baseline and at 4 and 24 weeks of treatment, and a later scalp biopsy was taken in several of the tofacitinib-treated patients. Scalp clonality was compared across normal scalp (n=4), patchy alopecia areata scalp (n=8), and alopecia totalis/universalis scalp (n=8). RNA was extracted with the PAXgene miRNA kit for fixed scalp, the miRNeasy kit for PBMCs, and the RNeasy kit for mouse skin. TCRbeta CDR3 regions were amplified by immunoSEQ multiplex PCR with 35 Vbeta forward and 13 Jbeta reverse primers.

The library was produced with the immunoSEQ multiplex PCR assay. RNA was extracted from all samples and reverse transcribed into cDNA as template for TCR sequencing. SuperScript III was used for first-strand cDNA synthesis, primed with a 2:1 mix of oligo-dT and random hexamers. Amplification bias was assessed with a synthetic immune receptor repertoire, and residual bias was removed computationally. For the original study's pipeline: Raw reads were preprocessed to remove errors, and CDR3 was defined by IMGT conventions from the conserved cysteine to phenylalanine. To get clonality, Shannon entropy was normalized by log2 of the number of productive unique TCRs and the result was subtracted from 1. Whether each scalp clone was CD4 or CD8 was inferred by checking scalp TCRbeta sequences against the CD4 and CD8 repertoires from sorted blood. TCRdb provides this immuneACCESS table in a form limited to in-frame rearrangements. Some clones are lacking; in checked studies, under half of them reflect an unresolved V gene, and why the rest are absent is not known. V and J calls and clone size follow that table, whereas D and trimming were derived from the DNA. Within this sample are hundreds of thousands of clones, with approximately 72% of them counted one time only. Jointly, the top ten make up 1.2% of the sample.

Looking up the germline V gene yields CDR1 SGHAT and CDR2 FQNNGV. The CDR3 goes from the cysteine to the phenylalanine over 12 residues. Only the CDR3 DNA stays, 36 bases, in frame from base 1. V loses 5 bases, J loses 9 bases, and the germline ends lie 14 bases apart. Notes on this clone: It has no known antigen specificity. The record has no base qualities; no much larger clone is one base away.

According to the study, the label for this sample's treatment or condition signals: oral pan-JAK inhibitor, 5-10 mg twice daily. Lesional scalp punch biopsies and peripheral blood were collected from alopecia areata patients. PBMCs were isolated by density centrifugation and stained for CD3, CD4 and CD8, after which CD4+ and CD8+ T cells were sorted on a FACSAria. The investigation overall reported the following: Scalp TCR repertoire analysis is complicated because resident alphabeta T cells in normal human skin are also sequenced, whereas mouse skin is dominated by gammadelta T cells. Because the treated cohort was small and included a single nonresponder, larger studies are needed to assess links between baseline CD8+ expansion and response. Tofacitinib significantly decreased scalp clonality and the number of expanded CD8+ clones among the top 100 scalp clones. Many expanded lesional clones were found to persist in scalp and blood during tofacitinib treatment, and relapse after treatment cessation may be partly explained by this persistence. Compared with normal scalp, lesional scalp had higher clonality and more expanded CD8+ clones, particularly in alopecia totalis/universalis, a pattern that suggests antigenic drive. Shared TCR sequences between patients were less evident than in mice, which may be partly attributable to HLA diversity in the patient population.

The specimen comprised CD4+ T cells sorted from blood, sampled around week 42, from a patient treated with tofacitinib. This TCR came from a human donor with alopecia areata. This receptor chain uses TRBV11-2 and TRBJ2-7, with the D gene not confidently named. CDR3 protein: CASSLGTSRQYF. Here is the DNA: TGTGCCAGCAGCCTCGGTACCTCGCGGCAGTACTTC.